A single sample is the source of the 3 T cell receptor beta chains below, sequenced in a study of T cell repertoires in cytomegalovirus infection. Their antigens are not known. MiXCR was run by TCRdb on the reads, yielding one entry per CDR3 protein. This sample yields roughly 340,000 distinct CDR3 sequences, of which roughly 28% are seen a single time; approximately 20% belongs to the top ten. This material consisted of cultured PBMCs, taken from culture after CMV antigen stimulation. The receptor source for this set is a human donor in good health (CMV status not recorded). Some clones in this sample may be carry-over from other donors' samples.

V and J are TRBV5-4 and TRBJ2-5, with D possibly TRBD2 on 6 matching bases. The CDR3 extends over 15 amino acids. V dropped 4 bases and J dropped 4 bases, with 17 bases sitting between them. Germline CDR1 and CDR2: SGHNT and YYREEE (reference sequence). CDR3 sequence: CASSQSGAGGETQYF. The CDR3 region has the DNA TGTGCCAGCAGCCAAAGCGGAGCGGGTGGAGAGACCCAGTACTTC.

The count of this clonotype is one. V gene TRBV2 combines with J gene TRBJ2-7, with D perhaps TRBD2 (6 bases). Germline V CDR1 and CDR2: SNHLY, FYNNEI. Trimming stripped 11 bases from V and 2 bases from J, with 16 bases between. CDR3 length equals 13 residues. The CDR3 bases are TGTGCCGGCCGGCAGGGAGGAACCTACGAGCAGTACTTC. It translates to CAGRQGGTYEQYF. Based on the CDR3 plus reference TRBV2 and TRBJ2-7, the full variable domain is EPEVTQTPSHQVTQMGQEVILRCVPISNHLYFYWYRQILGQKVEFLVSFYNNEISEKSEIFDDQFSVERPDGSNFTLKIRSTKLEDSAMYFCAGRQGGTYEQYFGPGTRLTVT.

There are many counts of this clonotype. The chain combines TRBV7-2 with TRBJ2-5, with 7 nucleotides matching TRBD1. This CDR3 has 14 amino acids. V dropped 5 bases and J dropped 1; count of bases not matched to a gene: 4. Germline-derived CDR1 and CDR2 are SGHTA and FQGNSA. The CDR3 sequence: CASSRGQPQETQYF. The CDR3 coding sequence is TGTGCCAGCAGCCGGGGACAGCCCCAAGAGACCCAGTACTTC. Full variable domain (remainder filled in from reference TRBV7-2 and TRBJ2-5): GAGVSQSPSNKVTEKGKDVELRCDPISGHTALYWYRQSLGQGLEFLIYFQGNSAPDKSGLPSDRFSAERTGGSVSTLTIQRTQQEDSAVYLCASSRGQPQETQYFGPGTRLLVL.